These T cell receptor beta chains were read from a single sample in a study of T cell responses to AZD1222 COVID-19 vaccine. Profiling relied on immunoSEQ multiplex PCR, and the TCRdb table lists in-frame clones only, not all of them. The table lists over 100,000 clones, approximately 89% of them singletons. The starting material was peripheral blood, obtained 28 days after the second AZD1222 dose. The receptors come from an adult who received the AZD1222 COVID-19 vaccine. CDR3s include the opening cysteine and the closing phenylalanine or tryptophan. The D gene is left open where the match is weak. Clone size is given for some rows only: seen once, a few or many times, or a class if the clone is expanded.

j_gene	len	abundance	v_gene	d_gene	CDR3nt	CDR3aa
TRBJ1-1	13	-	TRBV30	-	TGTGCCTGGAGTACCTTATCTGGCACTGAAGCTTTCTTT	CAWSTLSGTEAFF
TRBJ1-5	18	-	TRBV20-1	-	TGCAGTGCTAGTTTTTCGACAGGCGAAGGAATAAGCAATCAGCCCCAGCATTTT	CSASFSTGEGISNQPQHF
TRBJ1-1	13	-	TRBV11-1	-	TGTGCCAGCAGCGTACGGTTTGACACTGAAGCTTTCTTT	CASSVRFDTEAFF
TRBJ1-1	17	-	TRBV19	TRBD1	TGTGCCAGTAGTGCCCCGGACAGGGTTATCGTGAACACTGAAGCTTTCTTT	CASSAPDRVIVNTEAFF
TRBJ1-4	17	-	TRBV5-1	-	TGCGCCAGCAGCTTGCCCTATTCCAGGGGTCTAGACGAAAAACTGTTTTTT	CASSLPYSRGLDEKLFF
TRBJ2-7	14	-	TRBV3-1/TRBV3-2	-	TGTGCCAGCAGCCAACGTGGCCTCAAGGGCGAGCAGTACTTC	CASSQRGLKGEQYF
TRBJ1-2	12	-	TRBV28	-	TGTGCCAGCAGTCTCAACGACTATGGCTACACCTTC	CASSLNDYGYTF
TRBJ1-5	15	-	TRBV18	-	TGTGCCAGCTCACCCCAGCGGTTTAGCAATCAGCCCCAGCATTTT	CASSPQRFSNQPQHF
TRBJ1-1	14	once	TRBV14	-	TGTGCCAGCAGCCAAGGTCGGAAGAACACTGAAGCTTTCTTT	CASSQGRKNTEAFF
TRBJ1-2	14	-	TRBV6-5	TRBD1	TGTGCCAGCAGTTACGGACAGGGGGCGTATGGCTACACCTTC	CASSYGQGAYGYTF
TRBJ2-1	16	few	TRBV7-3	-	TGTGCCAGCAGCTTAAAACCAGGGGACACGTACAATGAGCAGTTCTTC	CASSLKPGDTYNEQFF
TRBJ2-7	14	-	TRBV6-2/TRBV6-3	TRBD2	TGTGCCAGCAGTTACGGGCAGCGGGGCTACGAGCAGTACTTC	CASSYGQRGYEQYF
TRBJ2-7	11	-	TRBV25-1	-	TGTGCCAGCACGACCTCAGGGCAGCAGTACTTC	CASTTSGQQYF
TRBJ2-7	15	-	TRBV7-2	-	TGTGCCAGCAGCTCACCCGGGACGAATCACTACGAGCAGTACTTC	CASSSPGTNHYEQYF
TRBJ1-1	15	-	TRBV7-8	TRBD1	TGTGCCAGCAGCTTTCAGACAGGGGGAGGCACTGAAGCTTTCTTT	CASSFQTGGGTEAFF
TRBJ2-3	13	-	TRBV7-9	-	TGTGCCAGCAAAAACCAGGGGCCAGATACGCAGTATTTT	CASKNQGPDTQYF
TRBJ2-1	14	-	TRBV6-5	TRBD2	TGTGCCAGCAGTTCTCTAGCGGCCGAGAATGAGCAGTTCTTC	CASSSLAAENEQFF
TRBJ2-1	16	-	TRBV10-3	TRBD1	TGTGCCATCAGTGAGTCGAACAGGGGGCCATACAATGAGCAGTTCTTC	CAISESNRGPYNEQFF
TRBJ1-1	13	-	TRBV11-3	-	TGTGCCAGCAGCCTGGAGAGGTACACTGAAGCTTTCTTT	CASSLERYTEAFF
TRBJ1-1	13	-	TRBV12-3/TRBV12-4	-	TGTGCCAGCAGGAGGGGAGGGCACACTGAAGCTTTCTTT	CASRRGGHTEAFF
TRBJ2-3	14	-	TRBV5-1	-	TGCGCCAGCAGCCGAGAGGGGGGCACAGATACGCAGTATTTT	CASSREGGTDTQYF
TRBJ1-1	14	-	TRBV7-6	-	TGTGCCAGCAGCTTAGCGAGAGAATTTAGAAAAGCTTTCTTT	CASSLAREFRKAFF
TRBJ1-1	16	-	TRBV5-1	-	TGCGCCAGCAGCTTGGGGGTCGCTGGGAGGGACACTGAAGCTTTCTTT	CASSLGVAGRDTEAFF
TRBJ2-1	15	-	TRBV19	-	TGTGCCAGTATCAACAGGGATGGGAATGGCAATGAGCAGTTCTTC	CASINRDGNGNEQFF